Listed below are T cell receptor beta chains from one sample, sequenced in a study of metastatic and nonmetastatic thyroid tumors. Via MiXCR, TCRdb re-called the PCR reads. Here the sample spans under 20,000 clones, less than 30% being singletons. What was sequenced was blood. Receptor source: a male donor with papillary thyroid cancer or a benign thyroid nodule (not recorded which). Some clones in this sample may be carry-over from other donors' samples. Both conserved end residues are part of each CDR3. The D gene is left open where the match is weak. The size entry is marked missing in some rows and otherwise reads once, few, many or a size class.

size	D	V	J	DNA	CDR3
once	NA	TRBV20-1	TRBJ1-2	TGCAGTGCTAGAGATACCTGGACAGTTTATGGCTACACCTTC	CSARDTWTVYGYTF
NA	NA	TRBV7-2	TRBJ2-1	TGTGCCAGCAACCGGGACTGGGACAATGAGCAGTTCTTC	CASNRDWDNEQFF
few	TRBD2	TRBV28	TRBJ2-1	TGTGCCAGCAGTTTCCCGGGAGGGGGATGGAATGAGCAGTTCTTC	CASSFPGGGWNEQFF
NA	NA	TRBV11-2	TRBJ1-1	TGTGCCAGCAGCTTAATTGTGAACACTGAAGCTTTCTTT	CASSLIVNTEAFF
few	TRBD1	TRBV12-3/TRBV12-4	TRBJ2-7	TGTGCCAGCAGTCCCGGGGACAGGGGCACTTACGAGCAGTACTTC	CASSPGDRGTYEQYF
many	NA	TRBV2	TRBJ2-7	TGTGCCGGCAGACCTTACGGGGACTCCTACGAGCGGTACTTC	CAGRPYGDSYERYF
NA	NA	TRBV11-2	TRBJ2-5	TGTGCCAGCAGCTCGGGATCTAAAGAGACCCAGTACTTC	CASSSGSKETQYF
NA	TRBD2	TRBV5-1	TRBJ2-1	TGCGCCAGCAGCACCGGGACTAGCGGAAAAGAGGGGCAGTTCTTC	CASSTGTSGKEGQFF
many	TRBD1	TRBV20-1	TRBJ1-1	TGCAGTGCTAGGAGACAGGGGCCTGAAGCTTTCTTT	CSARRQGPEAFF
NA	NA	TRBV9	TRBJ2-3	TGTGCCAGCAGCGAGACCGGTAGAGGGGGTATAGATACGCAGTATTTT	CASSETGRGGIDTQYF
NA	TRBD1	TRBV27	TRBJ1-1	TGTGCCAGCAGTACACGACAGGGCCACACTGAAGCTTTCTTT	CASSTRQGHTEAFF
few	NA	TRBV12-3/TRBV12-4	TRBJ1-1	TGTGCCAGCAGTTTTATGGTGAACACTGAAGCTTTCTTT	CASSFMVNTEAFF
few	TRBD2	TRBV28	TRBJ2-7	TGTGCCAGCAGTTTGTCTAGCGGGACGGACGAGCAGTACTTC	CASSLSSGTDEQYF
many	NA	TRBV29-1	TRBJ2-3	TGCAGCGTTGAAGCTGCAGGGATTTTCGCAGATACGCAGTATTTT	CSVEAAGIFADTQYF